This passage covers 12 T cell receptor beta chains from one sample sequenced in a study of shared clonotypes between healthy human individuals. Produced via immunoSEQ multiplex PCR; TCRdb's table is partial and in-frame only. The repertoire holds roughly 300,000 clones, with more than 60% as singletons. Sequenced input: memory CD4+ T cells sorted from blood. Subset reported: CD45RA-negative fraction. The receptor source for this set is a man aged 25 to 40 in good health.

This clone was counted once. The chain is built from TRBV5-1 and TRBJ2-1; D possibly matches TRBD1 or TRBD2 (5 bases each). CDR3 size: 14 residues. Germline V gene sequence: CDR1 SGHRS, CDR2 YFSETQ. The ends were cut back, 0 bases at V and 13 bases at J, with 17 bases in the middle. The CDR3 bases are TGCGCCAGCAGCTTGGCCTCAGGCGGGCAGGGACAGTTCTTC. Protein product: CASSLASGGQGQFF. Full variable domain (rest looked up from reference TRBV5-1 and TRBJ2-1): KAGVTQTPRYLIKTRGQQVTLSCSPISGHRSVSWYQQTPGQGLQFLFEYFSETQRNKGNFPGRFSGRQFSNSRSEMNVSTLELGDSALYLCASSLASGGQGQFFGPGTRLTVL.

The V and J genes are TRBV6-5 and TRBJ1-2; D gene ambiguous. Germline CDR1 MNHEY, CDR2 SVGAGI. Trimming took 8 bases from V and 3 from J, leaving 16 bases between them. The CDR3 spans 14 residues. The CDR3 region has the DNA TGTGCCAGCGGAAACAGTCATCTATACTATGGCTACACCTTC. This sequence encodes CASGNSHLYYGYTF.

The chain couples TRBV7-2 to TRBJ1-5, with unresolved D. Trimming cost V 3 bases and J 4 bases, with 7 bases left between them. The length of the CDR3 is 13 residues. Germline CDR1 SGHTA, CDR2 FQGNSA. DNA of the CDR3: TGTGCCAGCAGCTTTAACTTAAATCAGCCCCAGCATTTT. Encoded protein: CASSFNLNQPQHF.

The chain recombines TRBV5-4 with TRBJ2-1; weak D call: TRBD1 (6 bases). Germline CDR1 and CDR2: SGHNT and YYREEE (reference sequence). V gave up 4 bases and J gave up 4 bases, with 15 bases separating them. The CDR3 extends over 15 amino acids. This chain's CDR3 is CASSPAGVQYNEQFF. The DNA for the CDR3 is TGTGCCAGCAGCCCCGCAGGGGTACAGTACAATGAGCAGTTCTTC.

V gene TRBV7-9 combines with J gene TRBJ2-6; 8 nucleotides agree with TRBD1. V gave up 4 bases and J gave up 1 base; unmatched junction bases: 3. Per germline, CDR1 SEHNR and CDR2 FQNEAQ (reference sequence). The CDR3 extends over 16 amino acids. The CDR3 sequence: CASSSHRGSGANVLTF. As DNA, the CDR3 is TGTGCCAGCAGCTCCCACAGGGGGTCTGGGGCCAACGTCCTGACTTTC.

The J gene is TRBJ2-7, the V gene TRBV11-2; D is possibly TRBD2 (5 bases). The CDR3 is 13 amino acids. Trimming cost V 6 bases and J 6 bases, with 15 bases left between them. Germline CDR1 and CDR2: SGHAT and FQNNGV. CDR3 DNA: TGTGCCAGCAGTAGGCTAGCCACTATCGAGCAGTACTTC. Translated, it gives CASSRLATIEQYF.

A word on this clone: A read error is possible here, since a much larger clone lies one base away. The rearrangement joins TRBV6-4 to TRBJ1-1; 10 bases are a match to TRBD1. V shed 6 bases and J 4 bases; nucleotides not matched to a gene: 2. There are 13 residues in the CDR3. Per germline, CDR1 MRHNA and CDR2 SNTAGT. The CDR3 is CASSRTGGTEAFF. DNA of the CDR3: TGTGCCAGCAGCAGGACAGGGGGCACTGAAGCTTTCTTT.

V is TRBV5-1 and J is TRBJ1-4; TRBD1 matches at 9 bases. CDR1 SGHRS and CDR2 YFSETQ come from the germline V gene. Trimming removed 4 bases from V and 7 bases from J; junction bases left unmatched: 11. The CDR3 is 16 amino acids. Here the CDR3 DNA reads TGCGCCAGCAGCCCGTTGGCGGGACAGGGAACTGAAAAACTGTTTTTT. Translated: CASSPLAGQGTEKLFF. The full variable domain, rest sourced from reference TRBV5-1 and TRBJ1-4, is KAGVTQTPRYLIKTRGQQVTLSCSPISGHRSVSWYQQTPGQGLQFLFEYFSETQRNKGNFPGRFSGRQFSNSRSEMNVSTLELGDSALYLCASSPLAGQGTEKLFFGSGTQLSVL.

The chain employs TRBV5-4 and TRBJ2-1, with a weak D call TRBD2 (6 bases). Germline V lookup: CDR1 SGHNT, CDR2 YYREEE (reference sequence). The CDR3 consists of 17 residues. V lost 2 bases and J lost 0, with 15 bases in between. CDR3 nucleotide sequence: TGTGCCAGCAGCTTAGATCGAGCGGGCCGCTCCTACAATGAGCAGTTCTTC. Amino acids: CASSLDRAGRSYNEQFF.

The chain joins TRBV5-8 to TRBJ2-1; no clear D. Trimming cost V 2 bases and J 5 bases, with 2 bases left between them. The length of the CDR3 is 11 residues. Germline values: CDR1 SGHTS, CDR2 YDEGEE. Here the CDR3 DNA reads TGTGCCAGCAGCTTTGACAATGAGCAGTTCTTC. As protein: CASSFDNEQFF.

In this sample, this clone turned up once. This sequence joins TRBV5-4 and TRBJ2-7; a possible D gene is TRBD2 (8 bases). Germline V gene data show CDR1 as SGHNT and CDR2 as YYREEE (reference sequence). The CDR3 loop spans 15 amino acids. V lost 4 bases to trimming and J lost 3 bases, with 17 bases between them. Here the CDR3 DNA reads TGTGCCAGCAGCCCGGGGGGGACAGAGAACTACGAGCAGTACTTC. Protein product: CASSPGGTENYEQYF.

A single count supports this clone. V and J are TRBV4-3 and TRBJ2-7, with D perhaps matching TRBD1 (5 bases). V was clipped by 4 bases and J by 2 bases, with 15 bases between them. This CDR3 contains 15 residues. Germline CDR1 is LGHNA and CDR2 is YSLEER. CDR3: CASSRDGDRTYEQYF. The DNA for the CDR3 is TGCGCCAGCAGCCGGGATGGAGACAGAACCTACGAGCAGTACTTC.